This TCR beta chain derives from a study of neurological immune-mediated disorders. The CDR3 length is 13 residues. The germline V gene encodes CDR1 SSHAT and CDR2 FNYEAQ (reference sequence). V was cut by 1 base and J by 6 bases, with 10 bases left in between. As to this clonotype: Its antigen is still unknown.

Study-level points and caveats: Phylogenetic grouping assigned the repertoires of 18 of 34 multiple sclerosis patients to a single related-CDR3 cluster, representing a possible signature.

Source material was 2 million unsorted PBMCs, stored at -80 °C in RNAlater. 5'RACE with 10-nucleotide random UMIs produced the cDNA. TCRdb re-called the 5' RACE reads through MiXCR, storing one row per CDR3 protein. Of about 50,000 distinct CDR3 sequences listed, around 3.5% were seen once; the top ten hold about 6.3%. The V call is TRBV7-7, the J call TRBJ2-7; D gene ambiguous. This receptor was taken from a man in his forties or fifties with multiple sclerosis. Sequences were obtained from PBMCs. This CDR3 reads CASSLGPLAEQYF. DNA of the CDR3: TGTGCCAGCAGCTTAGGGCCGCTGGCCGAGCAGTACTTC.